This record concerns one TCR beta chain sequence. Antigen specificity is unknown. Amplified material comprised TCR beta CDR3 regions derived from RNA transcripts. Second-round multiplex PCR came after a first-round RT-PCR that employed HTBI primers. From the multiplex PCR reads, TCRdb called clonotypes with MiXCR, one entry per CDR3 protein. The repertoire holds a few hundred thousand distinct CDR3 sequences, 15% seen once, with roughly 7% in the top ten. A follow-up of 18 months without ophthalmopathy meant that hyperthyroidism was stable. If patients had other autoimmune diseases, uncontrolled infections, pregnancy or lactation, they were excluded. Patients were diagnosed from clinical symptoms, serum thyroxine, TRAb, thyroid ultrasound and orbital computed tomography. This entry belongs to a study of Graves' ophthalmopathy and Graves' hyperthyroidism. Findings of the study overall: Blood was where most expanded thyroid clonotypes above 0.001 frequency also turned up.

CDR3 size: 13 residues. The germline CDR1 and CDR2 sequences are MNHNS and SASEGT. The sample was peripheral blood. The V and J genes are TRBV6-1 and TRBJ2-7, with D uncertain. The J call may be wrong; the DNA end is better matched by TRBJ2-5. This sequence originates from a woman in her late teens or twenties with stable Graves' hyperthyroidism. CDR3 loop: CASQRWGQETQYF. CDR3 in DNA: TGTGCCAGCCAACGATGGGGCCAAGAGACCCAGTACTTC.